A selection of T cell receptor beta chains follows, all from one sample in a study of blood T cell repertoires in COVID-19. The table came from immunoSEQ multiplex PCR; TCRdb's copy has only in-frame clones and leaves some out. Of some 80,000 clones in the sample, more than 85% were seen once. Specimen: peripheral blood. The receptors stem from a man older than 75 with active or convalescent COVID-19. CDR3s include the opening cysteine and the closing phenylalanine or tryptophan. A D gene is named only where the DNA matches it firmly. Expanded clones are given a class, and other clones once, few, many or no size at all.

cdr3_aa: CASSQRSGGVYNEQFF
cdr3_nt: TGTGCCAGCAGCCAGAGAAGCGGAGGGGTCTACAATGAGCAGTTCTTC
clone_size: NA
cdr3_length: 16
v_call: TRBV7-9
d_call: NA
j_call: TRBJ2-1

cdr3_aa: CASSVFGTGVVRGYTF
cdr3_nt: TGTGCCAGCAGTGTGTTCGGGACAGGGGTGGTGCGGGGCTACACCTTC
clone_size: NA
cdr3_length: 16
v_call: TRBV6-1
d_call: TRBD1
j_call: TRBJ1-2

cdr3_aa: CAISASLAGGLYNEQFF
cdr3_nt: TGTGCCATCAGTGCATCCTTAGCGGGGGGACTCTACAATGAGCAGTTCTTC
clone_size: NA
cdr3_length: 17
v_call: TRBV10-3
d_call: TRBD2
j_call: TRBJ2-1

cdr3_aa: CASSLEVQATNYGYTF
cdr3_nt: TGTGCCAGCAGCTTAGAAGTTCAGGCCACTAACTATGGCTACACCTTC
clone_size: NA
cdr3_length: 16
v_call: TRBV7-9
d_call: NA
j_call: TRBJ1-2

cdr3_aa: CAWSVREELFF
cdr3_nt: TGTGCCTGGAGTGTACGGGAGGAACTGTTTTTT
clone_size: NA
cdr3_length: 11
v_call: TRBV30
d_call: NA
j_call: TRBJ1-4

cdr3_aa: CASTQGGAGQETQYF
cdr3_nt: TGTGCCAGCACCCAAGGGGGGGCGGGGCAAGAGACCCAGTACTTC
clone_size: NA
cdr3_length: 15
v_call: TRBV28
d_call: NA
j_call: TRBJ2-5

cdr3_aa: CASIREALGSPLHF
cdr3_nt: TGTGCCAGCATCAGGGAGGCCCTGGGTTCACCCCTCCACTTT
clone_size: once
cdr3_length: 14
v_call: TRBV6-5
d_call: NA
j_call: TRBJ1-6

cdr3_aa: CASSRVAGNGSPLHF
cdr3_nt: TGTGCCAGCAGCCGAGTGGCAGGGAACGGATCACCCCTCCACTTT
clone_size: NA
cdr3_length: 15
v_call: TRBV11-2
d_call: NA
j_call: TRBJ1-6

cdr3_aa: CASNDRGLDQPQHF
cdr3_nt: TGTGCCAGTAACGATCGGGGGTTGGATCAGCCCCAGCATTTT
clone_size: NA
cdr3_length: 14
v_call: TRBV19
d_call: NA
j_call: TRBJ1-5

cdr3_aa: CASSIQGTDTQYF
cdr3_nt: TGTGCCAGTAGTATACAGGGCACAGATACGCAGTATTTT
clone_size: NA
cdr3_length: 13
v_call: TRBV19
d_call: NA
j_call: TRBJ2-3

cdr3_aa: CAISEAGQGRDTQYF
cdr3_nt: TGTGCCATCAGTGAAGCGGGACAGGGGAGAGATACGCAGTATTTT
clone_size: NA
cdr3_length: 15
v_call: TRBV10-3
d_call: TRBD1
j_call: TRBJ2-3

cdr3_aa: CASSIDRSNSPLHF
cdr3_nt: TGTGCCAGCAGTATCGACAGGTCGAATTCACCCCTCCACTTT
clone_size: NA
cdr3_length: 14
v_call: TRBV6-5
d_call: NA
j_call: TRBJ1-6

cdr3_aa: CASSDPGGGYLDTQYF
cdr3_nt: TGTGCCAGCAGCGACCCTGGGGGGGGTTACCTAGATACGCAGTATTTT
clone_size: few
cdr3_length: 16
v_call: TRBV11-2
d_call: TRBD2
j_call: TRBJ2-3